The rows below give T cell receptor beta chains drawn from one sample of a study of blood T cell repertoires in COVID-19. The protocol was immunoSEQ multiplex PCR, while the TCRdb copy is restricted to in-frame clones and leaves out a portion. The sample lists more than 95,000 clones; roughly 84% were seen once. Sequencing input: peripheral blood. The receptors here all came from a human donor in a cohort sampled during active or convalescent COVID-19. CDR3s include the opening cysteine and the closing phenylalanine or tryptophan. Fields, in order: CDR3 protein, CDR3 DNA, D gene, V gene, clone size, J gene, CDR3 length. A D gene is named only where the DNA matches it firmly. Only part of the rows carry a size: once, few, many, or a class if the clone is expanded.

CASSLDRGVMNTEAFF	TGCGCCAGCAGCCTCGACAGGGGGGTCATGAACACTGAAGCTTTCTTT	TRBD1	TRBV4-1	-	TRBJ1-1	16
CASSRTTTGGHGYTF	TGTGCCAGCAGCCGTACAACGACAGGGGGCCATGGCTACACCTTC	TRBD1	TRBV4-2	-	TRBJ1-2	15
CASSPRTGNEQFF	TGTGCCAGCAGTCCAAGGACAGGTAATGAGCAGTTCTTC	TRBD1	TRBV12-3/TRBV12-4	-	TRBJ2-1	13
CASNAGKLNEKLFF	TGTGCCAGTAACGCCGGGAAGCTTAATGAAAAACTGTTTTTT	-	TRBV2	-	TRBJ1-4	14
CASSPAQATNEKLFF	TGTGCCAGTTCACCTGCACAGGCAACTAATGAAAAACTGTTTTTT	-	TRBV19	-	TRBJ1-4	15
CASGSRYLGPPLHF	TGTGCCAGCGGAAGCCGGTACCTGGGCCCACCCCTCCACTTT	-	TRBV11-2	-	TRBJ1-6	14
CASSLATGESYNEQFF	TGTGCCAGCAGCTTAGCGACAGGGGAATCCTACAATGAGCAGTTCTTC	TRBD1	TRBV11-2	-	TRBJ2-1	16
CASSPTREKLFF	TGTGCCAGCAGCCCGACACGTGAAAAACTGTTTTTT	-	TRBV7-9	-	TRBJ1-4	12
CASSHRSMNTEAFF	TGTGCCAGCAGTCACAGGTCCATGAACACTGAAGCTTTCTTT	-	TRBV6-5	-	TRBJ1-1	14
CSVVRQGGNEQFF	TGCAGCGTTGTTCGGCAGGGAGGTAATGAGCAGTTCTTC	-	TRBV29-1	-	TRBJ2-1	13
CASSMNPGTGLGYGYTF	TGTGCCAGCAGTATGAACCCCGGGACAGGGCTAGGCTATGGCTACACCTTC	-	TRBV21-1	-	TRBJ1-2	17
CSASERTSGYQETQYF	TGCAGTGCTAGTGAAAGGACTAGCGGATACCAAGAGACCCAGTACTTC	TRBD2	TRBV20-1	-	TRBJ2-5	16
CASSKVLLFGSSEEGNTGELFF	TGTGCCAGCAGCAAAGTGTTACTTTTCGGGTCTAGCGAGGAGGGAAACACCGGGGAGCTGTTTTTT	-	TRBV21-1	once	TRBJ2-2	22
CASRATGAAGELFF	TGTGCCAGCAGGGCTACAGGGGCCGCCGGGGAGCTGTTTTTT	TRBD1	TRBV28	-	TRBJ2-2	14
CASSRDMGYGYTF	TGTGCCAGCAGCCGGGACATGGGCTATGGCTACACCTTC	-	TRBV5-6	-	TRBJ1-2	13
CASSQGLAGGRETQYF	TGCGCCAGCAGCCAGGGACTAGCGGGGGGGAGAGAGACCCAGTACTTC	TRBD2	TRBV4-1	-	TRBJ2-5	16
CASGLLARQPIQYF	TGTGCCAGCGGCCTCCTCGCTAGGCAGCCCATTCAGTACTTC	-	TRBV5-6	-	TRBJ2-4	14
CASSLRPDRAHTIYF	TGTGCCAGCAGCTTGAGACCGGACAGGGCCCACACCATATATTTT	TRBD1	TRBV9	-	TRBJ1-3	15
CSGGHPNTEAFF	TGCAGCGGGGGACACCCGAACACTGAAGCTTTCTTT	-	TRBV29-1	-	TRBJ1-1	12
CASSLGAGGYSNQPQHF	TGTGCCAGCAGCTTGGGAGCGGGGGGTTATAGCAATCAGCCCCAGCATTTT	-	TRBV7-9	-	TRBJ1-5	17